These T cell receptor beta chains were read from a single sample in a study of blood T cell repertoires in COVID-19. TCRdb's table, derived via immunoSEQ multiplex PCR, lists solely in-frame clones and lacks some. The sample contains about 460,000 clones, approximately 90% of which appear only once. The specimen was PBMCs or T cells enriched from blood (not recorded which). Source of these receptors: an older woman who had recovered from COVID-19. Each CDR3 is given with its conserved first and last residue. A D gene is named only where the DNA matches it firmly. Expanded clones get a size class; other rows say once, few or many, or leave the size out.

j_gene: TRBJ2-2; v_gene: TRBV7-9; d_gene: TRBD1; abundance: -; CDR3aa: CASSRTGGAGELFF; CDR3nt: TGTGCCAGCAGCCGGACAGGGGGCGCCGGGGAGCTGTTTTTT
j_gene: TRBJ2-7; v_gene: TRBV5-5; d_gene: TRBD1; abundance: -; CDR3aa: CASSLRQGAHEQYF; CDR3nt: TGTGCCAGCAGCTTAAGGCAGGGGGCCCACGAGCAGTACTTC
j_gene: TRBJ2-5; v_gene: TRBV5-1; d_gene: TRBD1; abundance: -; CDR3aa: CASSLGWTGEEETQYF; CDR3nt: TGCGCCAGCAGCTTGGGGTGGACAGGGGAGGAAGAGACCCAGTACTTC
j_gene: TRBJ2-3; v_gene: TRBV5-1; d_gene: TRBD1; abundance: -; CDR3aa: CASSPDRAADTQYF; CDR3nt: TGCGCCAGCAGCCCGGACAGGGCGGCAGATACGCAGTATTTT
j_gene: TRBJ1-1; v_gene: TRBV5-1; d_gene: TRBD1; abundance: -; CDR3aa: CASSGGQRNVNTEAFF; CDR3nt: TGCGCCAGCAGCGGGGGACAGCGGAACGTGAACACTGAAGCTTTCTTT
j_gene: TRBJ2-7; v_gene: TRBV9; d_gene: TRBD1; abundance: -; CDR3aa: CASSVGSGGGYEQYF; CDR3nt: TGTGCCAGCAGCGTAGGTTCAGGGGGCGGCTACGAGCAGTACTTC
j_gene: TRBJ2-5; v_gene: TRBV5-4; d_gene: -; abundance: -; CDR3aa: CASSSAGQETQYF; CDR3nt: TGTGCCAGCAGCTCCGCTGGACAGGAGACCCAGTACTTC
j_gene: TRBJ2-5; v_gene: TRBV10-1; d_gene: -; abundance: -; CDR3aa: CASSKGLQETQYF; CDR3nt: TGCGCCAGCAGTAAGGGGCTACAAGAGACCCAGTACTTC
j_gene: TRBJ2-3; v_gene: TRBV6-1; d_gene: -; abundance: -; CDR3aa: CASSERGLGTDTQYF; CDR3nt: TGTGCCAGCAGTGAACGTGGACTTGGTACAGATACGCAGTATTTT
j_gene: TRBJ1-5; v_gene: TRBV12-3/TRBV12-4; d_gene: -; abundance: -; CDR3aa: CASSLRRDQPQHF; CDR3nt: TGTGCCAGCAGTTTGAGGCGAGATCAGCCCCAGCATTTT
j_gene: TRBJ2-4; v_gene: TRBV2; d_gene: -; abundance: -; CDR3aa: CASSEEGAKLDIQYF; CDR3nt: TGTGCCAGCAGTGAGGAGGGGGCTAAATTGGACATTCAGTACTTC
j_gene: TRBJ2-2; v_gene: TRBV5-1; d_gene: -; abundance: -; CDR3aa: CASSWGGTANTGELFF; CDR3nt: TGCGCCAGCAGCTGGGGCGGGACCGCGAACACCGGGGAGCTGTTTTTT
j_gene: TRBJ2-3; v_gene: TRBV11-2; d_gene: -; abundance: -; CDR3aa: CASSSSGGPPHTDTQYF; CDR3nt: TGTGCCAGCAGCTCCTCCGGCGGGCCCCCTCACACAGATACGCAGTATTTT
j_gene: TRBJ2-5; v_gene: TRBV20-1; d_gene: -; abundance: -; CDR3aa: CSASPGGPKETQYF; CDR3nt: TGCAGTGCTAGTCCCGGGGGACCTAAAGAGACCCAGTACTTC
j_gene: TRBJ1-3; v_gene: TRBV5-6; d_gene: -; abundance: -; CDR3aa: CASSLTGPSGNTIYF; CDR3nt: TGTGCCAGCAGCCTGACAGGCCCCTCTGGAAACACCATATATTTT
j_gene: TRBJ1-2; v_gene: TRBV29-1; d_gene: -; abundance: -; CDR3aa: CSVEGQRNYGYTF; CDR3nt: TGCAGCGTTGAAGGACAGAGGAACTATGGCTACACCTTC
j_gene: TRBJ2-3; v_gene: TRBV4-2; d_gene: -; abundance: -; CDR3aa: CASSQRKGGTDTQYF; CDR3nt: TGTGCCAGCAGCCAAAGGAAGGGGGGCACAGATACGCAGTATTTT
j_gene: TRBJ2-7; v_gene: TRBV7-9; d_gene: -; abundance: -; CDR3aa: CASAMRTPYEQYF; CDR3nt: TGTGCCAGCGCCATGAGGACACCTTACGAGCAGTACTTC
j_gene: TRBJ2-5; v_gene: TRBV20-1; d_gene: -; abundance: -; CDR3aa: CSASGSAQETQYF; CDR3nt: TGCAGTGCTAGTGGCAGTGCCCAGGAGACCCAGTACTTC
j_gene: TRBJ2-5; v_gene: TRBV4-1; d_gene: TRBD1; abundance: -; CDR3aa: CASSHYLGDRTQETQYF; CDR3nt: TGCGCCAGCAGCCACTATCTCGGGGACAGAACCCAAGAGACCCAGTACTTC
j_gene: TRBJ2-7; v_gene: TRBV6-5; d_gene: -; abundance: once; CDR3aa: CASGAGTPYEQYF; CDR3nt: TGTGCCAGCGGAGCCGGGACACCCTACGAGCAGTACTTC
j_gene: TRBJ2-7; v_gene: TRBV5-8; d_gene: -; abundance: -; CDR3aa: CASSITYEQYF; CDR3nt: TGTGCCAGCAGCATAACTTACGAGCAGTACTTC
j_gene: TRBJ1-2; v_gene: TRBV9; d_gene: -; abundance: few; CDR3aa: CASSAQGATYGYTF; CDR3nt: TGTGCCAGCAGCGCCCAAGGAGCTACCTATGGCTACACCTTC
j_gene: TRBJ2-3; v_gene: TRBV9; d_gene: -; abundance: -; CDR3aa: CASSGSVLIDTQYF; CDR3nt: TGTGCCAGCAGCGGTAGCGTACTTATCGATACGCAGTATTTT
j_gene: TRBJ2-2; v_gene: TRBV1; d_gene: -; abundance: -; CDR3aa: CTSSQDRIRGITGELFF; CDR3nt: TGCACCAGCAGCCAAGATCGAATTAGGGGTATTACCGGGGAGCTGTTTTTT
j_gene: TRBJ1-2; v_gene: TRBV29-1; d_gene: -; abundance: -; CDR3aa: CSVEDPGRNGYTF; CDR3nt: TGCAGCGTTGAAGATCCAGGGAGGAATGGCTACACCTTC
j_gene: TRBJ2-2; v_gene: TRBV7-7; d_gene: TRBD1; abundance: -; CDR3aa: CASSLDREAGELFF; CDR3nt: TGTGCCAGCAGCCTGGACAGGGAGGCCGGGGAGCTGTTTTTT
j_gene: TRBJ2-5; v_gene: TRBV29-1; d_gene: -; abundance: -; CDR3aa: CSVYTGLRKETQYF; CDR3nt: TGCAGCGTCTACACAGGACTACGAAAAGAGACCCAGTACTTC
j_gene: TRBJ1-2; v_gene: TRBV5-4; d_gene: TRBD1; abundance: -; CDR3aa: CASSSPTGTGYTF; CDR3nt: TGTGCCAGCAGCTCCCCGACAGGGACTGGCTACACCTTC
j_gene: TRBJ1-3; v_gene: TRBV2; d_gene: -; abundance: -; CDR3aa: CASSEHGPSSGNTIYF; CDR3nt: TGTGCCAGCAGTGAGCATGGTCCGAGCTCTGGAAACACCATATATTTT
j_gene: TRBJ2-5; v_gene: TRBV10-3; d_gene: -; abundance: once; CDR3aa: CATTRGLGETQYF; CDR3nt: TGTGCCACCACACGCGGTCTCGGAGAGACCCAGTACTTC
j_gene: TRBJ2-7; v_gene: TRBV2; d_gene: -; abundance: -; CDR3aa: CASSSEAYEQYF; CDR3nt: TGTGCCAGCAGTTCGGAGGCCTACGAGCAGTACTTC
j_gene: TRBJ2-3; v_gene: TRBV4-1; d_gene: TRBD2; abundance: -; CDR3aa: CASSHWTSGGADTQYF; CDR3nt: TGCGCCAGCAGCCATTGGACTAGCGGGGGGGCAGATACGCAGTATTTT
j_gene: TRBJ1-2; v_gene: TRBV27; d_gene: TRBD1; abundance: once; CDR3aa: CASSLTGGHGYTF; CDR3nt: TGTGCCAGCAGCCTGACAGGGGGCCATGGCTACACCTTC
j_gene: TRBJ1-2; v_gene: TRBV7-8; d_gene: -; abundance: -; CDR3aa: CASSLEGVGYTF; CDR3nt: TGTGCCAGCAGCTTAGAGGGGGTTGGCTACACCTTC
j_gene: TRBJ1-3; v_gene: TRBV20-1; d_gene: -; abundance: -; CDR3aa: CSASNGRDTIYF; CDR3nt: TGCAGTGCTAGTAACGGGAGGGACACCATATATTTT
j_gene: TRBJ1-1; v_gene: TRBV7-9; d_gene: -; abundance: -; CDR3aa: CAGVGGAAINTEAFF; CDR3nt: TGTGCCGGCGTAGGGGGGGCAGCTATAAACACTGAAGCTTTCTTT
j_gene: TRBJ1-5; v_gene: TRBV7-9; d_gene: -; abundance: few; CDR3aa: CASSQDGGDNQPQHF; CDR3nt: TGTGCCAGCAGCCAAGACGGGGGGGACAATCAGCCCCAGCATTTT
j_gene: TRBJ2-3; v_gene: TRBV2; d_gene: TRBD1; abundance: -; CDR3aa: CASSRQGTDTQYF; CDR3nt: TGTGCCAGCAGTCGACAGGGGACAGATACGCAGTATTTT
j_gene: TRBJ2-2; v_gene: TRBV19; d_gene: -; abundance: -; CDR3aa: CASSIATAYTGELFF; CDR3nt: TGTGCCAGTAGTATAGCGACAGCCTACACCGGGGAGCTGTTTTTT
j_gene: TRBJ1-5; v_gene: TRBV7-9; d_gene: -; abundance: -; CDR3aa: CASSLVGGAPQHF; CDR3nt: TGTGCCAGCAGCTTAGTGGGGGGAGCGCCCCAGCATTTT
j_gene: TRBJ1-6; v_gene: TRBV11-3; d_gene: -; abundance: -; CDR3aa: CASSLELNSPLHF; CDR3nt: TGTGCCAGCAGCTTAGAACTGAATTCACCCCTCCACTTT
j_gene: TRBJ1-6; v_gene: TRBV2; d_gene: -; abundance: -; CDR3aa: CASSEGGFSPLHF; CDR3nt: TGTGCCAGCAGTGAAGGCGGCTTTTCACCCCTCCACTTT
j_gene: TRBJ1-6; v_gene: TRBV19; d_gene: -; abundance: -; CDR3aa: CASQHGGGDNSPLHF; CDR3nt: TGTGCCAGCCAGCATGGGGGGGGTGATAATTCACCCCTCCACTTT
j_gene: TRBJ2-2; v_gene: TRBV5-1; d_gene: -; abundance: -; CDR3aa: CASTFGGTGELFF; CDR3nt: TGCGCCAGCACGTTTGGAGGGACCGGGGAGCTGTTTTTT
j_gene: TRBJ1-6; v_gene: TRBV3-1/TRBV3-2; d_gene: -; abundance: -; CDR3aa: CASSSGQFYNSPLHF; CDR3nt: TGTGCCAGCAGCTCAGGACAGTTCTATAATTCACCCCTCCACTTT
j_gene: TRBJ1-5; v_gene: TRBV7-9; d_gene: TRBD1; abundance: once; CDR3aa: CASSLETGGSNQPQHF; CDR3nt: TGTGCCAGCAGCTTAGAGACAGGGGGTAGCAATCAGCCCCAGCATTTT
j_gene: TRBJ1-2; v_gene: TRBV19; d_gene: TRBD1; abundance: -; CDR3aa: CASISSFRDRVEGYTF; CDR3nt: TGTGCCAGTATTTCCTCCTTCCGGGACAGGGTCGAAGGCTACACCTTC
j_gene: TRBJ1-3; v_gene: TRBV19; d_gene: -; abundance: -; CDR3aa: CASSPQGNTIYF; CDR3nt: TGTGCCAGTAGTCCACAAGGAAACACCATATATTTT
j_gene: TRBJ1-1; v_gene: TRBV5-4; d_gene: -; abundance: -; CDR3aa: CASSLVGGRDTEAFF; CDR3nt: TGTGCCAGCAGCTTGGTGGGGGGGCGGGACACTGAAGCTTTCTTT